The 6 T cell receptor beta chains presented below share a single source sample, sequenced in a study of vaccination and CD4 T cells after COVID-19. Noted treatment: 10-day PBMC culture with coronavirus spike peptide pools or control peptides (ViraFEST assay). These TCRs' antigens remain unknown. Cultured CD4+ T-cell DNA underwent Oncomine TCR Beta short-read sequencing. TCRdb recomputed calls from the PCR reads with MiXCR, one row per CDR3 protein. The sample consists of 15,000 or so distinct CDR3 sequences, approximately 50% of them appearing once. Here the sequenced sample was cultured CD4+ T cells from blood, taken after SARS-CoV-2 vaccination. These receptors originate from a human donor with COVID-19.

CDR3 protein: CASSPPGGRHYGYTF. CDR3 nucleotide sequence: TGTGCCAGCAGTCCCCCAGGGGGCAGGCACTATGGCTACACCTTC. This sequence joins TRBV28 and TRBJ1-2; 8 bases agree with TRBD1. The germline CDR1 and CDR2 sequences are MDHEN and SYDVKM. J lost 3 bases, V lost 5 bases, and 8 bases had no gene match. This CDR3 spans 15 amino acids.

This clonotype turned up a few times. The chain is built from TRBV9 and TRBJ1-1, with D unresolved. The V end lost 3 bases, the J end lost 0 bases, and 3 bases lay between the germline ends. The CDR3 totals 12 residues. Germline V gene sequence: CDR1 SGDLS, CDR2 YYNGEE. CDR3 coding DNA: TGTGCCAGCAGCGGACTGAACACTGAAGCTTTCTTT. Encoded protein: CASSGLNTEAFF.

The chain is built from TRBV6-1 and TRBJ2-1; D perhaps matches TRBD1 (5 bases). CDR1 is MNHNS and CDR2 is SASEGT in the germline V gene. V gave up 9 bases and J gave up 2 bases, with 14 bases separating them. The CDR3 covers 14 residues. As DNA, the CDR3 is TGTGCCAGTATTTCAGGGTCGGCCTACAATGAGCAGTTCTTC. The encoded protein is CASISGSAYNEQFF.

This clonotype was counted a single time. The gene calls are TRBV6-1 and TRBJ2-7; TRBD2 agrees at 9 bases. Germline loops: CDR1 MNHNS, CDR2 SASEGT. This CDR3 has 15 amino acids. Trimming removed 6 bases from V and 2 bases from J; junction bases left unmatched: 8. The CDR3 protein is CASRPAGLATYEQYF. CDR3 in DNA: TGTGCCAGCAGACCGGCGGGACTAGCAACCTACGAGCAGTACTTC.

This chain connects TRBV11-1 to TRBJ2-7; 8 nucleotides line up with TRBD2. The V gene end was trimmed by 5 bases and the J gene end by 3 bases; junction bases not matched to a gene: 6. The CDR3 covers 14 residues. Germline loops: CDR1 SGHAT, CDR2 FQDESV (reference sequence). Written as DNA, the CDR3 is TGTGCCAGCAGCACGGGACTAGTAGGCTACGAGCAGTACTTC. It codes for CASSTGLVGYEQYF. Looking up the rest from reference TRBV11-1 and TRBJ2-7 gives the full variable domain: EAEVAQSPRYKITEKSQAVAFWCDPISGHATLYWYRQILGQGPELLVQFQDESVVDDSQLPKDRFSAERLKGVDSTLKIQPAELGDSAMYLCASSTGLVGYEQYFGPGTRLTVT.

The J gene is TRBJ1-2, the V gene TRBV6-2 or TRBV6-3; D is unclear. Germline CDR1 and CDR2: MNHEY and SVGEGT. Trimming cost V 5 bases and J 4 bases, with 14 bases left between them. The CDR3 covers 14 residues. The CDR3 DNA reads as TGTGCCAGCAGTATCCCTGTGTCCGGCTATGGCTACACCTTC. Translated: CASSIPVSGYGYTF.